The rows below give T cell receptor beta chains drawn from one sample of a study of cytomegalovirus exposure and HLA in healthy donors. Assay used: immunoSEQ multiplex PCR; TCRdb lists only in-frame clones, some missing. This table has 55,000 to 75,000 clones, over 70% appearing once. The sample taken for sequencing was PBMCs. The receptor set was obtained from a human donor in good health. Both conserved end residues are part of each CDR3. D genes are given only for firm matches. Only some rows state a clone size, as once, few, many or a class for expanded clones.

d_call	clone_size	v_call	j_call	cdr3_aa	cdr3_nt
TRBD2	.	TRBV9	TRBJ2-7	CASSEGLAGYEQYF	TGTGCCAGCAGCGAGGGACTAGCGGGCTACGAGCAGTACTTC
TRBD2	.	TRBV6-5	TRBJ2-7	CASSYWTGREDEQYF	TGTGCCAGCAGTTACTGGACCGGTCGGGAGGACGAGCAGTACTTC
TRBD1	few	TRBV7-9	TRBJ2-3	CASSPGTDSTDTQYF	TGTGCCAGCAGCCCCGGGACAGATAGCACAGATACGCAGTATTTT
.	.	TRBV7-9	TRBJ2-7	CASSYMGGAEQYF	TGTGCCAGCAGCTATATGGGGGGGGCCGAGCAGTACTTC
TRBD1	.	TRBV4-1	TRBJ2-7	CASSQRTGLSYEQYF	TGCGCCAGCAGCCAAAGGACAGGGCTCTCCTACGAGCAGTACTTC
TRBD1	.	TRBV11-1	TRBJ2-7	CASSLLDRDEQYF	TGTGCCAGCAGCTTATTAGACAGGGACGAGCAGTACTTC
TRBD2	.	TRBV6-6	TRBJ2-1	CASSYSGTSGGYEQFF	TGTGCCAGCAGTTACTCAGGGACTAGCGGGGGGTATGAGCAGTTCTTC
TRBD2	.	TRBV5-1	TRBJ2-1	CASSRGTSTYNEQFF	TGCGCCAGCAGCCGGGGGACTAGCACTTACAATGAGCAGTTCTTC
TRBD2	.	TRBV11-2	TRBJ2-7	CASSLGLAGEQYF	TGTGCCAGCAGCTTGGGACTAGCTGGCGAGCAGTACTTC
.	.	TRBV10-1	TRBJ2-2	CASSEGSTGELFF	TGCGCCAGCAGCGAAGGGAGCACCGGGGAGCTGTTTTTT
TRBD1	.	TRBV28	TRBJ1-2	CASSSGDRDYGYTF	TGTGCCAGCAGTTCAGGGGACAGAGACTATGGCTACACCTTC
.	few	TRBV6-5	TRBJ2-7	CASSPRAGFYEQYF	TGTGCCAGCAGCCCCAGGGCGGGGTTCTACGAGCAGTACTTC
.	few	TRBV15	TRBJ1-5	CATSRGQEEQPQHF	TGTGCCACCAGCAGAGGACAGGAGGAACAGCCCCAGCATTTT
TRBD2	.	TRBV25-1	TRBJ2-1	CASSVGGGTRSYNEQFF	TGTGCCAGCAGTGTGGGGGGGGGTACTCGCTCCTACAATGAGCAGTTCTTC
.	.	TRBV20-1	TRBJ1-1	CSARSGTEAFF	TGCAGTGCTAGGAGTGGCACTGAAGCTTTCTTT
TRBD1	.	TRBV4-1	TRBJ2-7	CASSQVGTGPYEQYF	TGCGCCAGCAGCCAAGTAGGGACAGGGCCTTACGAGCAGTACTTC
TRBD1	.	TRBV25-1	TRBJ1-5	CASSPGQGRPQHF	TGTGCCAGCAGCCCCGGACAGGGTCGGCCCCAGCATTTT
TRBD1	.	TRBV5-1	TRBJ1-4	CASSSTDREAGKLFF	TGCGCCAGCAGCTCTACCGACAGGGAGGCCGGAAAACTGTTTTTT
.	.	TRBV21-1	TRBJ1-1	CASSKGETRYMNTEAFF	TGTGCCAGCAGCAAAGGCGAGACACGCTACATGAACACTGAAGCTTTCTTT
.	.	TRBV28	TRBJ2-2	CASSPFNTGELFF	TGTGCCAGCAGTCCTTTTAACACCGGGGAGCTGTTTTTT
.	.	TRBV10-3	TRBJ1-4	CAITRGLNEKLFF	TGTGCCATCACCCGAGGGCTTAATGAAAAACTGTTTTTT
TRBD2	.	TRBV2	TRBJ2-3	CASSMGTSGRTQYF	TGTGCCAGCAGCATGGGCACTAGCGGGAGAACGCAGTATTTT
.	.	TRBV5-1	TRBJ2-1	CASSRETEDEQFF	TGCGCCAGCAGTAGGGAGACTGAGGATGAGCAGTTCTTC
TRBD2	.	TRBV7-9	TRBJ2-5	CASTPGTSGRQSEETQYF	TGTGCCAGCACCCCAGGGACTAGCGGGAGACAGTCCGAAGAGACCCAGTACTTC
.	.	TRBV2	TRBJ1-1	CASRTALNTEAFF	TGTGCCAGCCGGACAGCTCTGAACACTGAAGCTTTCTTT
.	.	TRBV5-8	TRBJ1-1	CASRLAGGDPGLAFF	TGTGCCAGCAGACTAGCCGGCGGGGATCCCGGATTAGCTTTCTTT
.	.	TRBV18	TRBJ2-5	CASSPGGHGEETQYF	TGTGCCAGCTCACCAGGCGGGCACGGAGAAGAGACCCAGTACTTC
TRBD2	once	TRBV7-8	TRBJ2-1	CASSLVPSGKGEQFF	TGTGCCAGCAGCTTAGTGCCTAGCGGGAAAGGGGAGCAGTTCTTC
.	.	TRBV30	TRBJ1-1	CAWSGRRVNTEAFF	TGTGCCTGGAGTGGACGACGGGTTAACACTGAAGCTTTCTTT
.	.	TRBV18	TRBJ1-1	CASSPGGGWTEAFF	TGTGCCAGCTCACCAGGCGGGGGCTGGACTGAAGCTTTCTTT
TRBD1	.	TRBV6-5	TRBJ1-5	CASSATGGFQPQHF	TGTGCCAGCAGTGCAACAGGGGGCTTTCAGCCCCAGCATTTT
.	once	TRBV2	TRBJ1-1	CASSAWERAEAFF	TGTGCCAGCAGTGCGTGGGAGCGCGCTGAAGCTTTCTTT
TRBD2	few	TRBV15	TRBJ2-7	CATSRLTSGHYEQYF	TGTGCCACCAGCAGATTGACTAGCGGACACTACGAGCAGTACTTC
TRBD2	.	TRBV7-9	TRBJ2-2	CASSIGLVTGELFF	TGTGCCAGCAGCATTGGACTAGTAACCGGGGAGCTGTTTTTT
TRBD2	.	TRBV7-2	TRBJ2-4	CASSLVASGRWVGKNIQYF	TGTGCCAGCAGCTTAGTGGCTAGCGGGAGGTGGGTTGGCAAAAACATTCAGTACTTC
.	few	TRBV2	TRBJ1-3	CASRTGLSGNTIYF	TGTGCCAGCAGGACAGGACTGAGTGGAAACACCATATATTTT
.	.	TRBV9	TRBJ2-3	CASSLRATSTDTQYF	TGTGCCAGCAGCCTCAGAGCGACTAGCACAGATACGCAGTATTTT
TRBD1	few	TRBV6-1	TRBJ1-2	CASSVFTKGQGMSGYTF	TGTGCCAGCAGTGTATTTACCAAGGGACAGGGAATGAGTGGCTACACCTTC
.	.	TRBV27	TRBJ1-4	CASRPYRAPNEKLFF	TGTGCCAGCAGACCTTACAGGGCCCCGAATGAAAAACTGTTTTTT
TRBD1	.	TRBV25-1	TRBJ1-4	CASRPTGTVNEKLFF	TGTGCCAGCAGGCCCACCGGGACAGTTAATGAAAAACTGTTTTTT
TRBD2	.	TRBV27	TRBJ2-4	CASSIWGTSARYTIVAKNIQYF	TGTGCCAGCAGTATATGGGGGACTAGCGCCCGATATACGATAGTAGCCAAAAACATTCAGTACTTC
.	few	TRBV9	TRBJ2-3	CASSPRGSTSTDTQYF	TGTGCCAGCAGCCCGCGGGGCTCGACTAGCACAGATACGCAGTATTTT
.	once	TRBV5-1	TRBJ2-3	CASSLGVRGATDTQYF	TGCGCCAGCAGCTTGGGAGTGCGGGGCGCGACAGATACGCAGTATTTT